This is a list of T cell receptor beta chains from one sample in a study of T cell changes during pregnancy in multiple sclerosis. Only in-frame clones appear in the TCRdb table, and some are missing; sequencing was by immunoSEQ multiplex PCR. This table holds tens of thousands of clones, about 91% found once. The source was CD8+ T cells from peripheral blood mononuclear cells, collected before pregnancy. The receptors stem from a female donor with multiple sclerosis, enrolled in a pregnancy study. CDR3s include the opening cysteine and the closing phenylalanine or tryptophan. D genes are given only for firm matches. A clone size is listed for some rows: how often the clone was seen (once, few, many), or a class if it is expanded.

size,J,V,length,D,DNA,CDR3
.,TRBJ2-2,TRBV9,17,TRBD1,TGTGCCAGCAGCGTAGATGATGCAGGGGGACACACCGGGGAGCTGTTTTTT,CASSVDDAGGHTGELFF
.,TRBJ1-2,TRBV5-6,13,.,TGTGCCAGCAGCTTGGAGCCTCCCGGTGGCTACACCTTC,CASSLEPPGGYTF
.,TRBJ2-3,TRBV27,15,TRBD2,TGTGCCAGCAGTTCGGGAGGGGCGGGGACAGATACGCAGTATTTT,CASSSGGAGTDTQYF
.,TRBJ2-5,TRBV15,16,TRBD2,TGTGCCACCAGCAGTCTCCTGGGCGGGGGCCAAGAGACCCAGTACTTC,CATSSLLGGGQETQYF
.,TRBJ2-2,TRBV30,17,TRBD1,TGTGCCTGGAGTCCAACCCGGACAGGGTTTCACACCGGGGAGCTGTTTTTT,CAWSPTRTGFHTGELFF
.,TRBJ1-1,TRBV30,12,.,TGTGCCTGGAGTGTACTTGACACTGAAGCTTTCTTT,CAWSVLDTEAFF
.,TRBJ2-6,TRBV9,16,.,TGTGCCAGCAGCGCCCCTAGGGAGTCTGGGGCCAACGTCCTGACTTTC,CASSAPRESGANVLTF
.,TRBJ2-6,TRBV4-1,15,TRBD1,TGCGCCAGCAGCGGGGACAGCTCTGGGGCCAACGTCCTGACTTTC,CASSGDSSGANVLTF
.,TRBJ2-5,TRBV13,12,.,TGTGCCAGCAGCTTACCGGGTGAGACCCAGTACTTC,CASSLPGETQYF
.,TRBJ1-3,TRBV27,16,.,TGTGCCAGCAGCCCAAGTGCAGGGGACGGTGGAAACACCATATATTTT,CASSPSAGDGGNTIYF
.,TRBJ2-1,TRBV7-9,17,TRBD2,TGTGCCAGCAGCCCCGGGGGGGAATCGAAATCCTACAATGAGCAGTTCTTC,CASSPGGESKSYNEQFF
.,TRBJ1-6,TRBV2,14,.,TGTGCCAGCAGTGCGGTGGGCCTAAATTCACCCCTCCACTTT,CASSAVGLNSPLHF
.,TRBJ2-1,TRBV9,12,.,TGTGCCAGCAGTTCAGGGGTAAATGAGCAGTTCTTC,CASSSGVNEQFF
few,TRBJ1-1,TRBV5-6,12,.,TGTGCCAGCAGCCTCGGACAGACTGAAGCTTTCTTT,CASSLGQTEAFF
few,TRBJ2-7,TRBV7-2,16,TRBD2,TGTGCCAGCAGCTTAACCCCTCGGGGGGGACCCTACGAGCAGTACTTC,CASSLTPRGGPYEQYF
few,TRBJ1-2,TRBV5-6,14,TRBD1,TGTGCCAGCAGCTACGGACAGGGGTTGGTTGGCTACACCTTC,CASSYGQGLVGYTF
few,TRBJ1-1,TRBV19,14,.,TGTGCCAGTAGTATCGCAGGAGGGAACACTGAAGCTTTCTTT,CASSIAGGNTEAFF
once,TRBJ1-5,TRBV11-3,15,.,TGTGCCAGCAGCCCAAACCCCTATAGCAATCAGCCCCAGCATTTT,CASSPNPYSNQPQHF
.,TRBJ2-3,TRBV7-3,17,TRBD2,TGTGCCAGCAGCTTGGGACTAGCGGCCTCTGGCACAGATACGCAGTATTTT,CASSLGLAASGTDTQYF
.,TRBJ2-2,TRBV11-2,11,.,TGTGCCATCCGTGAGGCCGGGGAGCTGTTTTTT,CAIREAGELFF
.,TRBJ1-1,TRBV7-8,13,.,TGTGCCAGCACCCCCGCGCGGGGCACTGAAGCTTTCTTT,CASTPARGTEAFF
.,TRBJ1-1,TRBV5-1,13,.,TGCGCCAGCAGCCCGCAGGGGAAGCCTGAAGCTTTCTTT,CASSPQGKPEAFF
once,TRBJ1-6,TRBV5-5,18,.,TGTGCCAGCAGCCCTACCTCCTTCGAAGGGGCATATAATTCACCCCTCCACTTT,CASSPTSFEGAYNSPLHF
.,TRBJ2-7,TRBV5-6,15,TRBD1,TGTGCCAGCAGCTTGGGGATGGGACAGTCCTACGAGCAGTACTTC,CASSLGMGQSYEQYF
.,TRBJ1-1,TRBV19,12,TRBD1,TGTGCAACTACAGGGGGGAACACTGAAGCTTTCTTT,CATTGGNTEAFF
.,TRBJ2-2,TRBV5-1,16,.,TGCGCCAGCAGCTCACATACAGGGGGGGACACCGGGGAGCTGTTTTTT,CASSSHTGGDTGELFF
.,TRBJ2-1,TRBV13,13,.,TGTGCCAGCAGCCTGCGGAGGGTGGATGAGCAGTTCTTC,CASSLRRVDEQFF
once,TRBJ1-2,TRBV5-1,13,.,TGCGCCAGCAGCTTGTCGGCAGGCTATGGCTACACCTTC,CASSLSAGYGYTF
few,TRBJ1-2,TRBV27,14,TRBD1,TGTGCCAGCAGTCCAGCCGGGACAGTCTATGGCTACACCTTC,CASSPAGTVYGYTF
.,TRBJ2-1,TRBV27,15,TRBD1,TGTGCCAGCAGTCTAACAGGGGCCCCTTACAATGAGCAGTTCTTC,CASSLTGAPYNEQFF
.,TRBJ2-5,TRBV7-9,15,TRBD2,TGTGCCAGCAGCAAGTATAGCGGGGGGCAAGAGACCCAGTACTTC,CASSKYSGGQETQYF
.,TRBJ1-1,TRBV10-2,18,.,TGCGCCAGCAGTGAGTTTCCAGGCGTCGCTTACTTGAACACTGAAGCTTTCTTT,CASSEFPGVAYLNTEAFF
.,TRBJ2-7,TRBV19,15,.,TGTGCCAGTAGTATAGGGGCAGTTGAAAGTGACGAGCAGTACTTC,CASSIGAVESDEQYF
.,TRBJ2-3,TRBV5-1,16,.,TGCGCCAGCAGCTCACCACCCACTCCCGGCACAGATACGCAGTATTTT,CASSSPPTPGTDTQYF
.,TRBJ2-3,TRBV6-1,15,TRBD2,TGTGCCAGCAGTGAGATCCCCGGGGGGACAGATACGCAGTATTTT,CASSEIPGGTDTQYF
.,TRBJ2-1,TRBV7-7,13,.,TGTGCTAGCAGCCACGGGGTCTACAATGAGCAGTTCTTC,CASSHGVYNEQFF
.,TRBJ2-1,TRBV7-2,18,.,TGTGCCAGCAGCTCCTCCGGGACTCCAGAGAGCTCCTACAATGAGCAGTTCTTC,CASSSSGTPESSYNEQFF
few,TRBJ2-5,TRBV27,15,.,TGTGCCAGCAGTGCCTCAAGTTCTGCCAGGGAGACCCAGTACTTC,CASSASSSARETQYF
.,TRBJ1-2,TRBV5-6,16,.,TGTGCCAGCAGCCAGTCAGGGGTCTTCGCTTGGGATGGCTACACCTTC,CASSQSGVFAWDGYTF
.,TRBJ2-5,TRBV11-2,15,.,TGTGCCAGCAGCTTAGAAGGGGGGGGTGGGGAGACCCAGTACTTC,CASSLEGGGGETQYF
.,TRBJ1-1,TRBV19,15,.,TGTGCCAGTAGTATGGAGGTCACCATGAACACTGAAGCTTTCTTT,CASSMEVTMNTEAFF
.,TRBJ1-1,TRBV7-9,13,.,TGTGCCAGCAGGCAGGCGGGGGGGCTTGAAGCTTTCTTT,CASRQAGGLEAFF
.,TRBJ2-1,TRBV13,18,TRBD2,TGTGCCAGCAGCACAGGACTAGCGGGGGGGCTCCCCTACAATGAGCAGTTCTTC,CASSTGLAGGLPYNEQFF
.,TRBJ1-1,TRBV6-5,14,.,TGTGCCAGCAGGGCAATCGGTCCGACATTTGGAGCTTTCTTT,CASRAIGPTFGAFF
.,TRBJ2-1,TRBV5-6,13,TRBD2,TGTGCCAGCAGCTTGGGTGGGAGGGAAGAGCAGTTCTTC,CASSLGGREEQFF
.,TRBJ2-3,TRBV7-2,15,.,TGTGCCAGCAGCTTAGTAACTACCGCGACAGATACGCAGTATTTT,CASSLVTTATDTQYF
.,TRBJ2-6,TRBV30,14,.,TGTGCCTGGGCCCAGGGGTTCGGGGCCAACGTCCTGACTTTC,CAWAQGFGANVLTF
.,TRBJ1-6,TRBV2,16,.,TGTGCCAGCAGTGAACTTCCTTCAGGGGCTAATTCACCCCTCCACTTT,CASSELPSGANSPLHF
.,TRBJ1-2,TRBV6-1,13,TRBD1,TGTGCCAGCAGTGAACGAGGGGGCAGGGGCTACACCTTC,CASSERGGRGYTF
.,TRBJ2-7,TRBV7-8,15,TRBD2,TGTGCCAGCAGCTTAGAGTTTAGCGGGGCCTACGAGCAGTACTTC,CASSLEFSGAYEQYF
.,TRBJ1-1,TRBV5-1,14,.,TGCGCCAGCAGCGTGAACAGGGAGAACACTGAAGCTTTCTTT,CASSVNRENTEAFF
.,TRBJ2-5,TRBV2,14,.,TGTGCCAGCAGGGACGGACTGCGCCAAGAGACCCAGTACTTC,CASRDGLRQETQYF
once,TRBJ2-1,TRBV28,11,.,TGTGCCAGCAGTACAGGGTTTCTGGAGTTCTTC,CASSTGFLEFF
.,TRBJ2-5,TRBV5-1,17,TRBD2,TGCGCCAGCAGCACGGGACTAGCGGGGGCCTGGGGGGAGACCCAGTACTTC,CASSTGLAGAWGETQYF
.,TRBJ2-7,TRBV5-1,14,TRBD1,TGCGCCACCTCTACTCGGGACAGGGGCTACGAGCAGTACTTC,CATSTRDRGYEQYF
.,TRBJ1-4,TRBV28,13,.,TGTGCCAGCAGTTTCATCAGGGGAGAAAAACTGTTTTTT,CASSFIRGEKLFF
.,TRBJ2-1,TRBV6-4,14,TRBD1,TGTGCCAGCAGTCAATCGACAGGGGTCCATGAGCAGTTCTTC,CASSQSTGVHEQFF
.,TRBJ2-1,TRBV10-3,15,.,TGTGCCATCAGTGACTTGCCGGACTCATACAATGAGCAGTTCTTC,CAISDLPDSYNEQFF
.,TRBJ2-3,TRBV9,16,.,TGTGCCAGCAGCGATCTAGCTGGGTGGAGCACAGATACGCAGTATTTT,CASSDLAGWSTDTQYF